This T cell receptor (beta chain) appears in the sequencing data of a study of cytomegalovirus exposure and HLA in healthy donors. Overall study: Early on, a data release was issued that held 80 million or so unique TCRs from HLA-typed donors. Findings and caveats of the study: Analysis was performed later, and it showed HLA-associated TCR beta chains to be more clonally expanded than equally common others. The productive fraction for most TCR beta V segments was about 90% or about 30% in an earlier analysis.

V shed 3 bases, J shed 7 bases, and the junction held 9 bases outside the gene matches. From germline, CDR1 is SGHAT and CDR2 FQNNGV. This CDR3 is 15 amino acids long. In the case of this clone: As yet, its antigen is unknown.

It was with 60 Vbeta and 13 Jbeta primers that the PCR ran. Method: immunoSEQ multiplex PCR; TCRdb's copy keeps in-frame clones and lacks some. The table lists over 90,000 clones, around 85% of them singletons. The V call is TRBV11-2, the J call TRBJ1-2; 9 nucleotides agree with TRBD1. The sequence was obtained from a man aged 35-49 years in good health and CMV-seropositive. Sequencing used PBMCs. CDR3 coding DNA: TGTGCCAGCAGCTTTATTAGGGGACAGGGTATTGGCTACACCTTC. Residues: CASSFIRGQGIGYTF.